Listed here are 8 T cell receptor beta chains from one sample, sequenced in a study of T cell responses to AZD1222 COVID-19 vaccine. Sequencing used immunoSEQ multiplex PCR; TCRdb keeps in-frame clones, though not all of them. The data contain about 130,000 clones, more than 75% of them singletons. Sequences were derived from peripheral blood, sampled on day 0 of AZD1222 vaccination. These receptors came from an adult in good health.

The chain uses TRBV19 and TRBJ1-5, with 10 bases lining up with TRBD1. The CDR3 length is 17 residues. Germline V gene lookup returns CDR1 LNHDA and CDR2 SQIVND (reference sequence). The trim removed 9 bases at V and 0 bases at J, leaving 11 bases unmatched. The CDR3 spells CASLATGGLYSNQPQHF. CDR3 DNA: TGTGCCAGCTTAGCGACAGGGGGCCTCTATAGCAATCAGCCCCAGCATTTT.

V and J are TRBV4-1 and TRBJ2-1; D is possibly TRBD2 (5 bases). Germline V CDR1 and CDR2: MGHRA, YSYEKL. The V and J ends lost 5 bases and 4 bases respectively, with 12 bases between them. The CDR3 consists of 14 residues. DNA for the CDR3: TGCGCCAGCAGCTCCGGGGATACATACAATGAGCAGTTCTTC. It translates to CASSSGDTYNEQFF.

The table lists this clone with a count of one. V is TRBV18 and J is TRBJ1-5; a weak D match, TRBD1 (6 bases). The CDR3 is 17 residues long. The V gene lost 6 bases and the J gene lost 5 bases, with 23 bases spanning the gap. Germline CDR1 KGHSH, CDR2 LQKENI. The CDR3 is CASSPTFIGTPHQPQHF. Written as DNA, the CDR3 is TGTGCCAGCTCCCCGACCTTCATCGGGACACCCCATCAGCCCCAGCATTTT.

The chain recombines TRBV19 with TRBJ1-2, with D possibly matching TRBD1 (6 bases). The CDR3 spans 14 residues. In germline, CDR1 is LNHDA, CDR2 SQIVND (reference sequence). The V gene lost 5 bases and the J gene lost 2 bases, with 12 bases spanning the gap. CDR3 bases: TGTGCCAGTAGTGTGGGACAAGTCAACTATGGCTACACCTTC. This encodes CASSVGQVNYGYTF.

This clone was detected once. As DNA, the CDR3 is TGCGCCAGCAGCCAAGATCAAAACGCCTACGAGCAGTACTTC. It translates to CASSQDQNAYEQYF. The gene calls are TRBV4-1 and TRBJ2-7, with D unresolved. There are 14 residues in the CDR3. CDR1 is MGHRA, CDR2 YSYEKL, per germline. Trimming removed 0 bases from V and 2 bases from J, with 8 bases in between.

V gene TRBV28 combines with J gene TRBJ2-7, with D possibly being TRBD2 (5 bases). CDR1 MDHEN and CDR2 SYDVKM come from the germline V gene. V shed 3 bases and J shed 3 bases, with 18 bases lying between them. CDR3 length: 16 amino acids. The DNA for the CDR3 is TGTGCCAGCAGTTTGGGCTACGGACTCGTCCGCTACGAGCAGTACTTC. This codes for CASSLGYGLVRYEQYF.

The CDR3 sequence: CASGNGGSAERNTEAFF. Written as DNA, the CDR3 is TGTGCCAGCGGGAATGGAGGGAGCGCCGAACGGAACACTGAAGCTTTCTTT. The genes are TRBV3-1 (or the pseudogene TRBV3-2) and TRBJ1-1; D is uncertain. Trimming took 8 bases from V and 1 from J, leaving 23 bases between them. CDR1 and CDR2 (germline): LGHDT, YNNKEL (reference sequence). This CDR3 is built from 17 residues.

This chain joins TRBV20-1 and TRBJ1-1; maybe TRBD1 (5 bases). CDR1 is DFQATT and CDR2 is SNEGSKA in the germline V gene (reference sequence). V was clipped by 3 bases and J by 7 bases, with 9 bases between them. The CDR3 totals 11 residues. The DNA for the CDR3 is TGCAGTGCTAGCGGGGCCCGTGAAGCTTTCTTT. Its protein is CSASGAREAFF.